This T cell receptor (beta chain) derives from a study of cytomegalovirus exposure and HLA in healthy donors. As for the study in general: From around 180 million T cells, an earlier analysis saw roughly 110 million unique TCR beta sequences. Notes on the study in general: Associated with cytomegalovirus, according to the listing, were some 180 TCR beta chains.

Germline trimming cut 5 bases from V and 6 bases from J; bases unmatched to any gene: 8. This CDR3 contains 14 residues. Germline V gene sequence: CDR1 LNHDA, CDR2 SQIVND (reference sequence). PCR primers comprised 60 Vbeta and 13 Jbeta primers. Libraries were prepared by immunoSEQ multiplex PCR; TCRdb keeps only in-frame clonotypes and omits some of them. This table holds 90,000 to 110,000 clones, 70% to 80% found once. As concerns this clone: Its antigen remains unidentified.

The chain carries TRBV19 and TRBJ1-1, with 8 bases that match TRBD1. The material sequenced was PBMCs. This clonotype was obtained from a man aged 40-50 years in good health and CMV-seronegative. This CDR3 is CASSPMTGDSEAFF. The CDR3 nucleotides are TGTGCCAGTAGTCCCATGACAGGGGATTCTGAAGCTTTCTTT.